This TCR beta chain was documented in a study of blood T cells in healthy people across ages. Overall study context: In model experiments, template switching was able to capture about one barcoded beta molecule for every two T cells that were present.

Concerning this clonotype itself: Its antigen is currently unknown.

For the second PCR, which ran for about 6 to 11 cycles, a sample-barcoded 5' primer and a J-beta primer mix were used. TCRdb independently ran MiXCR on the 5' RACE reads; one entry per CDR3 protein. The table has roughly 800,000 distinct CDR3 sequences, 53% seen once. Peripheral blood samples of roughly 9.9 milliliters were drawn from each donor. Study-wide results and limits: Per million T cells, TCR beta diversity dropped roughly linearly as age increased. Because sorting was not performed, PBMCs prevented conclusive naive versus antigen-experienced comparison.

This clonotype originated in an elderly man in good health. The specimen sequenced was blood.

The CDR3 DNA reads TGCGCCAGCAGCCAAGGAATAGGACATCTCTACGAGCAGTACTTC. Protein product: CASSQGIGHLYEQYF. The chain employs TRBV4-1 and TRBJ2-4; D might be TRBD1 (5 bases). The J call may be faulty, since TRBJ2-7 better matches the DNA end. CDR1 is MGHRA, CDR2 YSYEKL, per germline. The CDR3 has 15 amino acids.